These T cell receptor beta chains were read from a single sample in a study of blood T cell repertoires in COVID-19. Generated by immunoSEQ multiplex PCR, the TCRdb table keeps only in-frame clones and is missing some. The sample has a few hundred thousand clones; around 85% are singletons. The sample taken for sequencing was peripheral blood. The origin of the receptors is a human donor with COVID-19, enrolled during active disease. The donor label of this sample is uncertain. CDR3s include the opening cysteine and the closing phenylalanine or tryptophan. The D gene is left open where the match is weak. A clone size is listed for some rows: how often the clone was seen (once, few, many), or a class if it is expanded.

J: TRBJ2-3
size: .
V: TRBV27
D: .
CDR3: CASSFPYRVTGVTDTQYF
DNA: TGTGCCAGCAGTTTCCCTTACAGGGTAACGGGTGTCACAGATACGCAGTATTTT

J: TRBJ1-2
size: .
V: TRBV19
D: .
CDR3: CASTNRRGNYGYTF
DNA: TGTGCCAGTACCAATAGGCGGGGTAACTATGGCTACACCTTC

J: TRBJ1-6
size: .
V: TRBV7-2
D: .
CDR3: CASSLGLGTGSPLHF
DNA: TGTGCCAGCAGCTTAGGCCTAGGAACCGGGTCACCCCTCCACTTT

J: TRBJ2-7
size: .
V: TRBV5-4
D: TRBD2
CDR3: CASSSWTSGYSYEQYF
DNA: TGTGCCAGCAGCTCGTGGACTAGCGGGTACTCCTACGAGCAGTACTTC

J: TRBJ1-3
size: .
V: TRBV6-6
D: TRBD1
CDR3: CASSPQPGGSGNTIYF
DNA: TGTGCCAGCAGTCCTCAGCCAGGGGGCTCTGGAAACACCATATATTTT

J: TRBJ1-5
size: .
V: TRBV4-3
D: .
CDR3: CASSQVFGNSQPQHF
DNA: TGCGCCAGCAGCCAGGTGTTTGGCAACAGTCAGCCCCAGCATTTT

J: TRBJ1-1
size: .
V: TRBV12-3/TRBV12-4
D: .
CDR3: CASSLGANTEAFF
DNA: TGTGCCAGCAGTTTAGGGGCGAACACTGAAGCTTTCTTT

J: TRBJ2-3
size: .
V: TRBV27
D: .
CDR3: CASGSWGTDTQYF
DNA: TGTGCCAGCGGTAGCTGGGGCACAGATACGCAGTATTTT

J: TRBJ1-1
size: once
V: TRBV28
D: .
CDR3: CASREQGGTEAFF
DNA: TGTGCCAGCAGAGAACAGGGTGGCACTGAAGCTTTCTTT

J: TRBJ1-6
size: .
V: TRBV19
D: .
CDR3: CASTIQLGGTLHF
DNA: TGTGCCAGTACCATTCAGTTAGGCGGGACCCTCCACTTT

J: TRBJ2-3
size: .
V: TRBV4-2
D: .
CDR3: CASSPVTSTKPGDTQYF
DNA: TGTGCCAGCAGCCCCGTTACTAGCACTAAACCCGGGGATACGCAGTATTTT

J: TRBJ1-4
size: .
V: TRBV6-5
D: .
CDR3: CASSYTVNEKLFF
DNA: TGTGCCAGCAGTTACACAGTGAATGAAAAACTGTTTTTT

J: TRBJ1-5
size: .
V: TRBV23-1
D: TRBD1
CDR3: CASRDAPGGSNQPQHF
DNA: TGCGCCAGCAGGGACGCCCCAGGGGGGAGCAATCAGCCCCAGCATTTT

J: TRBJ1-2
size: .
V: TRBV12-5
D: TRBD1
CDR3: CASGLVLIPGQGNFYGYTF
DNA: TGTGCTAGTGGTTTGGTCCTAATACCGGGACAGGGGAACTTCTATGGCTACACCTTC

J: TRBJ1-1
size: .
V: TRBV25-1
D: .
CDR3: CASRREAVNTEAFF
DNA: TGTGCCAGCAGGCGGGAAGCTGTGAACACTGAAGCTTTCTTT

J: TRBJ2-7
size: few
V: TRBV27
D: .
CDR3: CASSRLGVVGEQYF
DNA: TGTGCCAGCAGTAGACTAGGGGTTGTCGGCGAGCAGTACTTC

J: TRBJ1-5
size: .
V: TRBV7-2
D: .
CDR3: CASSARDNNQPQHF
DNA: TGTGCCAGCAGCGCCCGGGACAACAATCAGCCCCAGCATTTT

J: TRBJ2-6
size: .
V: TRBV18
D: .
CDR3: CASSPAISGANVLTF
DNA: TGTGCCAGCTCACCAGCTATCTCTGGGGCCAACGTCCTGACTTTC

J: TRBJ2-3
size: .
V: TRBV9
D: .
CDR3: CASSVRGVTDTQYF
DNA: TGTGCCAGCAGCGTACGAGGAGTCACAGATACGCAGTATTTT

J: TRBJ2-7
size: .
V: TRBV28
D: .
CDR3: CASTYRDNSYEQYF
DNA: TGTGCCAGCACCTACCGGGACAACTCCTACGAGCAGTACTTC

J: TRBJ2-1
size: .
V: TRBV19
D: .
CDR3: CASSPPGAGGFDNEQFF
DNA: TGTGCCAGTAGTCCCCCAGGGGCAGGGGGGTTTGATAATGAGCAGTTCTTC

J: TRBJ1-5
size: .
V: TRBV9
D: TRBD1
CDR3: CASSPFDRDQPQHF
DNA: TGTGCCAGCAGCCCTTTCGACAGGGACCAGCCCCAGCATTTT

J: TRBJ2-3
size: .
V: TRBV5-8
D: .
CDR3: CASSFRTEVIVTQYF
DNA: TGTGCCAGCAGCTTCAGGACAGAAGTCATCGTTACGCAGTATTTT

J: TRBJ2-7
size: .
V: TRBV7-9
D: .
CDR3: CASSFLSDIGEQYF
DNA: TGTGCCAGCAGCTTTCTCTCGGACATAGGCGAGCAGTACTTC

J: TRBJ2-7
size: .
V: TRBV4-2
D: TRBD2
CDR3: CASSPGETSGEQYF
DNA: TGTGCCAGCAGCCCAGGCGAGACTAGCGGGGAGCAGTACTTC

J: TRBJ2-3
size: .
V: TRBV24-1
D: TRBD1
CDR3: CATAGTGNTDTQYF
DNA: TGTGCCACCGCCGGGACAGGCAACACAGATACGCAGTATTTT

J: TRBJ1-5
size: .
V: TRBV6-6
D: TRBD1
CDR3: CASSRGLDQPQHF
DNA: TGTGCCAGCAGCAGGGGGTTGGATCAGCCCCAGCATTTT

J: TRBJ2-1
size: .
V: TRBV7-3
D: TRBD2
CDR3: CASSPPGLAGSEQFF
DNA: TGTGCCAGCAGCCCCCCGGGACTAGCGGGAAGTGAGCAGTTCTTC

J: TRBJ2-2
size: .
V: TRBV7-2
D: TRBD2
CDR3: CASSSVAGGLASGELFF
DNA: TGTGCCAGCAGCTCCGTAGCGGGAGGGCTTGCGTCCGGGGAGCTGTTTTTT

J: TRBJ2-1
size: .
V: TRBV4-3
D: .
CDR3: CASSQDRTKQFF
DNA: TGCGCCAGCAGCCAAGACCGGACTAAGCAGTTCTTC

J: TRBJ2-5
size: few
V: TRBV19
D: TRBD1
CDR3: CASSKDRGPPFQETQYF
DNA: TGTGCCAGTAGTAAGGACAGGGGGCCCCCCTTTCAAGAGACCCAGTACTTC

J: TRBJ1-2
size: .
V: TRBV29-1
D: .
CDR3: CSVEAPGFYGYTF
DNA: TGCAGCGTTGAAGCGCCAGGGTTCTATGGCTACACCTTC

J: TRBJ2-2
size: .
V: TRBV6-6
D: TRBD2
CDR3: CASSRGLAGEVTGGELFF
DNA: TGTGCCAGCAGTCGCGGACTAGCGGGAGAGGTGACTGGCGGGGAGCTGTTTTTT

J: TRBJ2-1
size: .
V: TRBV7-9
D: TRBD2
CDR3: CASSPRLARYNEQFF
DNA: TGTGCCAGCAGCCCCAGACTAGCGAGATATAATGAGCAGTTCTTC

J: TRBJ2-7
size: .
V: TRBV11-3
D: TRBD2
CDR3: CASSLNGGRPDEQYF
DNA: TGTGCCAGCAGCTTAAATGGCGGGAGGCCCGACGAGCAGTACTTC

J: TRBJ1-5
size: .
V: TRBV28
D: .
CDR3: CASSTTQLGAPGQPQHF
DNA: TGTGCCAGCAGTACCACTCAGTTGGGGGCGCCGGGGCAGCCCCAGCATTTT

J: TRBJ1-3
size: .
V: TRBV12-3/TRBV12-4
D: .
CDR3: CASSLRRNTIYF
DNA: TGTGCCAGCAGTCTCAGGCGAAACACCATATATTTT

J: TRBJ2-3
size: .
V: TRBV19
D: .
CDR3: CASRRESFTDTQYF
DNA: TGTGCCAGTCGCCGGGAGTCTTTCACAGATACGCAGTATTTT

J: TRBJ2-3
size: .
V: TRBV7-9
D: .
CDR3: CASSWGGPTDTQYF
DNA: TGTGCCAGCAGCTGGGGGGGCCCGACAGATACGCAGTATTTT

J: TRBJ2-1
size: .
V: TRBV7-2
D: TRBD2
CDR3: CASSLGTSGIVNEQFF
DNA: TGTGCCAGCAGCTTGGGGACTAGCGGGATCGTAAATGAGCAGTTCTTC

J: TRBJ2-5
size: .
V: TRBV5-1
D: TRBD2
CDR3: CASSWAPGAGDQETQYF
DNA: TGCGCCAGCAGCTGGGCACCGGGAGCGGGAGACCAAGAGACCCAGTACTTC

J: TRBJ1-2
size: few
V: TRBV21-1
D: .
CDR3: CASSKLIGNGYTF
DNA: TGTGCCAGCAGCAAACTAATCGGGAATGGCTACACCTTC

J: TRBJ2-7
size: .
V: TRBV28
D: TRBD1
CDR3: CASSPRQGAYEQYF
DNA: TGTGCCAGCAGTCCCCGACAGGGTGCATACGAGCAGTACTTC

J: TRBJ1-4
size: once
V: TRBV2
D: .
CDR3: CASRRMASNEGKLFF
DNA: TGTGCCAGCAGGAGGATGGCATCAAACGAGGGAAAACTGTTTTTT

J: TRBJ1-2
size: .
V: TRBV5-6
D: .
CDR3: CASSLAIGGGYTF
DNA: TGTGCCAGCAGCTTGGCCATCGGGGGTGGCTACACCTTC

J: TRBJ1-5
size: .
V: TRBV7-2
D: TRBD1
CDR3: CASSPNRGLTAQPQHF
DNA: TGTGCCAGCAGCCCGAACAGGGGCCTAACGGCTCAGCCCCAGCATTTT

J: TRBJ1-1
size: .
V: TRBV19
D: TRBD1
CDR3: CASSIGQGNTEAFF
DNA: TGTGCCAGTAGTATAGGACAGGGGAACACTGAAGCTTTCTTT

J: TRBJ1-1
size: once
V: TRBV29-1
D: .
CDR3: CSGLRGVNTEAFF
DNA: TGCAGCGGATTAAGAGGAGTGAACACTGAAGCTTTCTTT